This entry describes one T cell receptor beta chain. Its target is unknown. This entry comes from a study of PD-1 blockade in classical Hodgkin lymphoma. The study's findings and limits: Healthy donors were reported to have higher baseline TCR diversity than newly diagnosed patients. With CD4+ cells, TCR diversity rose significantly by C4D1, but not with CD8+ cells. Why the repertoires differ is still unclear, perhaps disease activity or prior therapy. The authors excluded patients who started nivolumab under 1 year after ASCT.

Every single patient, without exception, relapsed after autologous stem cell transplantation, and brentuximab vedotin exposure varied. The table came from immunoSEQ multiplex PCR; TCRdb's copy has only in-frame clones and leaves some out. The sample has more than 140,000 clones; 78% are singletons. CDR1 and CDR2 (germline): KGHSH, LQKENI. This CDR3 has 15 residues. V was pared by 3 bases and J by 7 bases, with 6 bases of the junction left unmatched. The sample in question was peripheral blood mononuclear cells (PBMCs), obtained before the second cycle of nivolumab. The receptor's source is a human donor with classical Hodgkin lymphoma. The chain uses TRBV18 and TRBJ2-2; TRBD1 aligns across 9 bases. The CDR3 nucleotides are TGTGCCAGCTCACCCTGGACAGGGGTTGGCGGGGAGCTGTTTTTT. Its translation is CASSPWTGVGGELFF.